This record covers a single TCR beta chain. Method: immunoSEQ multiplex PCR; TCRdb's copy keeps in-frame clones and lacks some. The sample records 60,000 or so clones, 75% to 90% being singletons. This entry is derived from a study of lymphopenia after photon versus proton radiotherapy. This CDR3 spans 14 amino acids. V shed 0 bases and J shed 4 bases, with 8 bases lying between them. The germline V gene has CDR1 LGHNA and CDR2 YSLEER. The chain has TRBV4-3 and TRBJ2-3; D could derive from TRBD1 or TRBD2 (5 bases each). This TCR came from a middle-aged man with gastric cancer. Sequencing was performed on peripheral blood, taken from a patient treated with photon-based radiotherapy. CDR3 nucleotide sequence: TGCGCCAGCAGCCAAGAGGGACGGGCAGATACGCAGTATTTT. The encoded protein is CASSQEGRADTQYF.